This TCR beta chain was sequenced during a study of shared clonotypes between healthy human individuals. Some clones are missing from TCRdb's copy, which holds only in-frame ones; the method was immunoSEQ multiplex PCR. Here the sample spans about 2 million clones, less than 95% being singletons. Germline V gene data show CDR1 as LNHDA and CDR2 as SQIVND (reference sequence). The CDR3 runs 12 residues. Trimming stripped 2 bases from V and 7 bases from J, with 9 bases between. Study findings and constraints: Sampling covered blood only; tissue repertoires likely differ. The study generally estimated greater richness for naive than memory subsets.

This clone appeared a single time. The target antigen is unknown. This CDR3 is also generated by other DNA sequences in the sample. Naive CD8 populations comprised CD45RO-negative cells positively selected for CCR7, excluding terminally differentiated effector memory CD45RA+ cells. Everyone who donated was a Caucasian adult who lived in Nashville, Tennessee. This TCR came from a man younger than 35 in good health. Sequenced sample: naive CD8+ T cells sorted from blood. The chain links TRBV19 to TRBJ2-7; possibly TRBD1 for D (6 bases). DNA for the CDR3: TGTGCCAGTAGTATACTCCAGGGGGAGCAGTACTTC. Its protein is CASSILQGEQYF.